The TCR beta chain under discussion was sequenced for a study of lymphopenia after photon versus proton radiotherapy. Only in-frame clones appear in the TCRdb table, and some are missing; sequencing was by immunoSEQ multiplex PCR. Among 25,000 to 30,000 clones, roughly four fifths were seen once, and the ten largest hold around 3.6%. Overall study findings and caveats: Post-nadir diversity loss with photons came from oligoclonal expansion, particularly CD8+ Temra cells. Proton therapy kept repertoires fairly stable, unlike photons, which gained effector/memory cells. A bigger post-nadir fall in TCR diversity correlated inversely with survival time in deceased patients.

The ends were cut back, 7 bases at V and 5 bases at J, with 19 bases in the middle. The CDR3 spans 16 residues. Germline loops: CDR1 SGHRS, CDR2 YFSETQ. This clone was observed a handful of times. Its matching antigen is unknown. V usage is TRBV5-1 and J usage is TRBJ2-6; D gene uncertain. The sequence was obtained from a woman aged 45 to 65 with pancreatic cancer. This specimen consisted of peripheral blood, obtained from a patient treated with photon-based radiotherapy. The CDR3 protein is CASVGGSQSRANVLTF. The CDR3 DNA sequence: TGCGCCAGCGTAGGCGGTTCACAAAGTCGGGCCAACGTCCTGACTTTC.